This T cell receptor (beta chain) was sequenced for a study of shared clonotypes between healthy human individuals. Naive CD8 populations comprised CD45RO-negative cells positively selected for CCR7, excluding terminally differentiated effector memory CD45RA+ cells. Germline assignment: CDR1 WSHSY and CDR2 SAAADI. Trimming stripped 2 bases from V and 7 bases from J, with 18 bases between. CDR3 length equals 15 residues. A roughly 200 ng quantity of DNA, 32,000 or so T cell genomes, went into the sorted-subset replicate PCRs. The repertoire was sequenced with immunoSEQ multiplex PCR; TCRdb's copy has only in-frame clones and lacks some. Of about 580,000 clones listed, about 98% were seen once; the top ten hold less than 0.35%.

This TCR was sampled from a man between 25 and 39 years old in good health. The genes are TRBV10-2 and TRBJ2-7, with no clear D. Sequences were obtained from naive CD8+ T cells sorted from blood. This CDR3 reads CASSEATSSATEQYF. The CDR3 bases are TGCGCCAGCAGTGAGGCAACGTCAAGTGCGACTGAGCAGTACTTC.